Below, one TCR beta chain is given with its context. This CDR3 has 13 residues. Germline-derived CDR1 and CDR2 are SGHNT and YYREEE (reference sequence). V shed 1 base and J shed 5 bases, with 7 bases lying between them. As handled by the study authors: Reference gene primer amplification gave nucleated cell count estimates. The data were produced by immunoSEQ multiplex PCR, yet TCRdb's version contains in-frame clones alone and is incomplete. D and trimming were read from the DNA, whereas the V and J calls and clone size are those reported in that table. Of 200,000 to 250,000 clones in the sample, 70% to 85% were seen once. This entry is derived from a study of blood T cell repertoires in COVID-19. Whole-study context: Collection of acute and convalescent COVID-19 samples took place in the United States, Italy and Spain.

The chain combines TRBV5-4 with TRBJ2-1; maybe TRBD2 (5 bases). Sequencing used peripheral blood. The sequence was obtained from a woman aged 80 or over with active or convalescent COVID-19. The CDR3 DNA sequence: TGTGCCAGCAGCTTGTCCGGGGACAATGAGCAGTTCTTC. Protein sequence: CASSLSGDNEQFF. The full variable domain, with the rest looked up from reference TRBV5-4 and TRBJ2-1, is ETGVTQSPTHLIKTRGQQVTLRCSSQSGHNTVSWYQQALGQGPQFIFQYYREEENGRGNFPPRFSGLQFPNYSSELNVNALELDDSALYLCASSLSGDNEQFFGPGTRLTVL.